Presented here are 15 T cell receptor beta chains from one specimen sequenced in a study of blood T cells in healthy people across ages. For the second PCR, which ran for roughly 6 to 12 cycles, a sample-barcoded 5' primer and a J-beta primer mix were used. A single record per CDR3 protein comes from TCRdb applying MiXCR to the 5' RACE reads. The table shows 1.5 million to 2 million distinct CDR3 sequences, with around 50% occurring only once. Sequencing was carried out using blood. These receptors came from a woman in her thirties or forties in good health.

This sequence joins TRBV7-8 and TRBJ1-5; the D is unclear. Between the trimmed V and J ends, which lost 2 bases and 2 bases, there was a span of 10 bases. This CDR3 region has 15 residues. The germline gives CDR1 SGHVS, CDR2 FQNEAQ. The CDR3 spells CASSLYLYGNQPQHF. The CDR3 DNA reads TGTGCCAGCAGCTTATACTTGTATGGCAATCAGCCCCAGCATTTT. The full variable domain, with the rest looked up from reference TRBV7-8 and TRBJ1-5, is GAGVSQSPRYKVAKRGQDVALRCDPISGHVSLFWYQQALGQGPEFLTYFQNEAQLDKSGLPSDRFFAERPEGSVSTLKIQRTQQEDSAVYLCASSLYLYGNQPQHFGDGTRLSIL.

For the CDR3, the DNA is TGTGCCAGCAGTTACCCGCTGGACAGGGGTTCCTACGAGCAGTACTTC. This codes for CASSYPLDRGSYEQYF. This chain connects TRBV28 to TRBJ2-7; 9 bases are a match to TRBD1. J gave up 1 base and V 4 bases, and 8 bases lay outside the gene matches. The germline V gene has CDR1 MDHEN and CDR2 SYDVKM. The CDR3 covers 16 residues. Together with reference TRBV28 and TRBJ2-7, the CDR3 gives the full variable domain: DVKVTQSSRYLVKRTGEKVFLECVQDMDHENMFWYRQDPGLGLRLIYFSYDVKMKEKGDIPEGYSVSREKKERFSLILESASTNQTSMYLCASSYPLDRGSYEQYFGPGTRLTVT.

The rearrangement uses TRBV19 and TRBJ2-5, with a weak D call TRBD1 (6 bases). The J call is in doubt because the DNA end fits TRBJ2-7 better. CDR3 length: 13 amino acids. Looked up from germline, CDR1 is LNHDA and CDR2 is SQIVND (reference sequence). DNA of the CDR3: TGTGCCAGCACTTCGGGACACAGCCACGAGCAGTACTTC. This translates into CASTSGHSHEQYF.

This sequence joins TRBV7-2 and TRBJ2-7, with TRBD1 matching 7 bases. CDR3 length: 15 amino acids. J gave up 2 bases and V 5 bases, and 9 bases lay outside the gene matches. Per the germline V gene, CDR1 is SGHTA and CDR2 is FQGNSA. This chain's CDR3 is CASSTQGTLPYEQYF. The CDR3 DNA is TGTGCCAGCAGCACACAGGGGACCCTTCCCTACGAGCAGTACTTC.

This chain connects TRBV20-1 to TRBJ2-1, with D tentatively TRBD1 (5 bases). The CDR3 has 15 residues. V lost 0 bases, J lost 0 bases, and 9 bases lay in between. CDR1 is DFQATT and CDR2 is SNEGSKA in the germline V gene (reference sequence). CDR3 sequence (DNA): TGCAGTGCTAGAGATGGGCAGGGCTCCTACAATGAGCAGTTCTTC. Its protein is CSARDGQGSYNEQFF.

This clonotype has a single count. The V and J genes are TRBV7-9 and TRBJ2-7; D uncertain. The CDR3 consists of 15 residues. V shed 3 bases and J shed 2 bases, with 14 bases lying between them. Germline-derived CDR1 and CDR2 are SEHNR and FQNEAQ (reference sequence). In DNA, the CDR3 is TGTGCCAGCAGCTTTGGGTCGGCCCGAGCCTACGAGCAGTACTTC. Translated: CASSFGSARAYEQYF.

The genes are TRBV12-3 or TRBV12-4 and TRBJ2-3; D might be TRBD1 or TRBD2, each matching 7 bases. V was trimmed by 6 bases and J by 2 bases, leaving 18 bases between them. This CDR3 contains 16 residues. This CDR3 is CASSKTSRGSTDTQYF. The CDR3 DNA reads TGTGCCAGCAGCAAGACTAGCAGGGGGTCCACAGATACGCAGTATTTT.

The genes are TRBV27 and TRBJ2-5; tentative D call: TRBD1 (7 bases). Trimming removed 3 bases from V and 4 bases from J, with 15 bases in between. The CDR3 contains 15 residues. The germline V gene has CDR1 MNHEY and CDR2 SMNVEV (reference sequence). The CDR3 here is CASSFSRQGGETQYF. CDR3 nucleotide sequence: TGTGCCAGCAGTTTTAGTAGACAGGGAGGAGAGACCCAGTACTTC.

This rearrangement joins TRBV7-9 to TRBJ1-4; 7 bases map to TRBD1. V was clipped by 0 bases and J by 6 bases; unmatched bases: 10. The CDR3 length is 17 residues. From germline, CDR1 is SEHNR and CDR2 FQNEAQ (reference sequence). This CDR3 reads CASSLAPHGGGDEKLFF. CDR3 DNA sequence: TGTGCCAGCAGCTTAGCCCCACACGGAGGGGGCGATGAAAAACTGTTTTTT.

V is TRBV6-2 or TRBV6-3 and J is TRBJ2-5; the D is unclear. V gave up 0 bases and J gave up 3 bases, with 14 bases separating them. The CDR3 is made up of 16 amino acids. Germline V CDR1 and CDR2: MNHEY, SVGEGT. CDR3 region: CASSYSDGRSEETQYF. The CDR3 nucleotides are TGTGCCAGCAGTTACTCCGACGGGCGTAGTGAAGAGACCCAGTACTTC.

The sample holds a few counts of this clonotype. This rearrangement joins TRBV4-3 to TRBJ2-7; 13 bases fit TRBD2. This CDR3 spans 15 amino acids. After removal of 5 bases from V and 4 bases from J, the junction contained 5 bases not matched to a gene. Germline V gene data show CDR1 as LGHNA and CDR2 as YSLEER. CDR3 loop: CASSRATSGGYEQYF. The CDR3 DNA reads TGCGCCAGCAGCAGAGCGACTAGCGGGGGGTACGAGCAGTACTTC.

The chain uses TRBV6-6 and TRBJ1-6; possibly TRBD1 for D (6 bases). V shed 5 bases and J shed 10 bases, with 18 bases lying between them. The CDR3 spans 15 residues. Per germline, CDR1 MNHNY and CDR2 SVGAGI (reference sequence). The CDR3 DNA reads TGTGCCAGCAGTGCGCCTACAGGGATCGGCTCACCCCTCCACTTT. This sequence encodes CASSAPTGIGSPLHF.

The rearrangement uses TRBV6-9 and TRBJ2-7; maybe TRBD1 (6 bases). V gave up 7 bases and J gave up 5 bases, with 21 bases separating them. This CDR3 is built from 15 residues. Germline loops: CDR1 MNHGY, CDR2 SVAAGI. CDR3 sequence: CASKTCGGPRHEQYF. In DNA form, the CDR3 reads TGTGCCAGCAAGACGTGTGGGGGCCCGAGACACGAGCAGTACTTC.

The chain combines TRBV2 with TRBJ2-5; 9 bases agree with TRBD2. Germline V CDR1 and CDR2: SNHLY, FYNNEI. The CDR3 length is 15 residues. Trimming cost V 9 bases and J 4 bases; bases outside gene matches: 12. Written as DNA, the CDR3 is TGTGCCAGTAGGACTAGCGCTGTAACTTCAGAGACCCAGTACTTC. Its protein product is CASRTSAVTSETQYF.

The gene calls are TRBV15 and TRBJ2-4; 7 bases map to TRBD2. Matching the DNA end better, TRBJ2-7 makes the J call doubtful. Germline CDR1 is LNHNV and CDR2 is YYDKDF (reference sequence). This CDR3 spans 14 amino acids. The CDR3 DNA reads TGTGCCACCAGCAGAGAGGCGGGGGACTACGAGCAGTACTTC. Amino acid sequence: CATSREAGDYEQYF.